The next 17 T cell receptor beta chains were all read from a single sample in a study of blood T cell repertoires in COVID-19. The table came from immunoSEQ multiplex PCR; TCRdb's copy has only in-frame clones and leaves some out. The table shows approximately 90,000 clones, with around four fifths occurring only once. Sample: peripheral blood. Receptors originate from a man between 45 and 60 years old with acute or convalescent COVID-19.

The chain uses TRBV18 and TRBJ1-1, with 9 bases lining up with TRBD1. Per the germline V gene, CDR1 is KGHSH and CDR2 is LQKENI. CDR3 length equals 16 residues. With 4 bases clipped from V and 1 base from J, the junction kept 7 bases outside the gene matches. Here the CDR3 reads CASSLSTGGTNTEAFF. As DNA, the CDR3 is TGTGCCAGCTCACTTTCGACAGGGGGAACGAACACTGAAGCTTTCTTT.

The CDR3 DNA reads as TGCAGCGAGATTTTTCAAGAGACCCAGTACTTC. Its translation: CSEIFQETQYF. The chain carries TRBV20-1 and TRBJ2-5; D unresolved. Germline loops: CDR1 DFQATT, CDR2 SNEGSKA (reference sequence). This CDR3 spans 11 amino acids.

The chain has TRBV24-1 and TRBJ2-5; D uncertain. The DNA matches TRBJ2-7 better at its end, which makes the J call doubtful. Germline CDR1 KGHDR, CDR2 SFDVKD. This CDR3 has 14 amino acids. The CDR3 DNA is TGTGCCACCAGTGATTTGTCGGCGGCCTACGAGCAGTACTTC. Amino acids: CATSDLSAAYEQYF.

The chain links TRBV24-1 to TRBJ1-5, with D unclear. Germline V gene lookup returns CDR1 KGHDR and CDR2 SFDVKD. Trimming took off 4 bases at V and 3 bases at J, with 12 bases between the two ends. The CDR3 length is 15 residues. DNA of the CDR3: TGTGCCACCAGTGACGCAGACAAGGACAATCAGCCCCAGCATTTT. This translates into CATSDADKDNQPQHF.

This clone has just one count. J is TRBJ2-1 and V is TRBV20-1, with 9 positions matching TRBD1. The CDR3 consists of 11 residues. CDR1 is DFQATT and CDR2 is SNEGSKA in the germline V gene (reference sequence). The trim removed 4 bases at V and 11 bases at J, leaving 3 bases unmatched. The CDR3 nucleotides read TGCAGTGCTACCGGACAGGGGAAGCAGTTCTTC. This gives the protein CSATGQGKQFF.

This chain uses TRBV19 with TRBJ2-1, with 11 nucleotides matching TRBD2. The CDR3 runs 15 residues. The germline V gene encodes CDR1 LNHDA and CDR2 SQIVND (reference sequence). Trimming at V came to 5 bases and at J to 1 base, leaving 1 base not matched to a gene. The CDR3, as DNA: TGTGCCAGTAGTGTAGCGGGGGGGTCCTACAATGAGCAGTTCTTC. Its protein is CASSVAGGSYNEQFF.

This chain connects TRBV29-1 to TRBJ2-1; D may be TRBD2 (7 bases). The CDR3 spans 13 residues. From germline, CDR1 is SQVTM and CDR2 ANQGSEA. Between the trimmed V and J ends, which lost 8 bases and 7 bases, there was a span of 18 bases. The CDR3 sequence: CSYRGGAGNEQFF. In DNA, the CDR3 is TGCAGCTATCGAGGGGGGGCAGGAAATGAGCAGTTCTTC.

The V and J genes are TRBV27 and TRBJ2-2; D gene uncertain. Germline V gene sequence: CDR1 MNHEY, CDR2 SMNVEV (reference sequence). The CDR3 spans 11 residues. Trimming removed 6 bases at V and 8 bases at J, with 7 bases between. The CDR3 loop reads CASRSMGELFF. The CDR3 DNA is TGTGCCAGCAGATCTATGGGGGAGCTGTTTTTT.

In DNA form, the CDR3 reads TGTGCCAGCAGCTTAGCGAATACAGGGTCTAACTATGGCTACACCTTC. Translating it yields CASSLANTGSNYGYTF. V is TRBV7-2 and J is TRBJ1-2; a weak D match, TRBD1 (6 bases). Germline CDR1 SGHTA, CDR2 FQGNSA. With 0 bases removed from V and 0 bases from J, the gap between germline ends came to 11 bases. This CDR3 has 16 residues.

The chain is built from TRBV29-1 and TRBJ2-7; 9 bases fit TRBD1. V was clipped by 8 bases and J by 2 bases; unmatched bases: 7. The CDR3 loop spans 13 amino acids. Germline lookup yields CDR1 SQVTM and CDR2 ANQGSEA. For the CDR3, the DNA is TGCAGCACCCGACAGGGGGGGGCCTACGAGCAGTACTTC. It is translated as CSTRQGGAYEQYF.

This chain's CDR3 is CAWSYLRGRGETQYF. The CDR3 DNA sequence: TGTGCCTGGAGTTACCTGAGGGGGCGCGGAGAGACCCAGTACTTC. The chain combines TRBV30 with TRBJ2-5, with TRBD1 matching over 7 bases. The CDR3 sequence is 15 residues long. With V trimmed by 2 bases and J by 4 bases, 10 bases remained unmatched. Per the germline V gene, CDR1 is GTSNPN and CDR2 is SVGIG (reference sequence).

This clone has only one observation. The chain recombines TRBV24-1 with TRBJ2-1, with 7 bases lining up with TRBD2. Germline V CDR1 and CDR2: KGHDR, SFDVKD. The CDR3 consists of 18 residues. Unmatched junction bases numbered 11, after V lost 2 bases and J lost 2 bases. The DNA for the CDR3 is TGTGCCACCAGTGATTCCGGGACTAACGGAGTTCCCTACAATGAGCAGTTCTTC. Translated: CATSDSGTNGVPYNEQFF.

A few counts support this clone. The rearrangement uses TRBV5-1 and TRBJ1-1; D ambiguous. Germline V gives CDR1 SGHRS, CDR2 YFSETQ. Trimming took 0 bases from V and 3 from J, leaving 9 bases between them. This CDR3 spans 14 amino acids. CDR3 sequence: CASSLDTGDTEAFF. The CDR3 nucleotides read TGCGCCAGCAGCTTGGACACCGGGGACACTGAAGCTTTCTTT.

This clone occurred a few times. The chain uses TRBV27 and TRBJ1-3, with 9 bases aligning to TRBD1. In germline, CDR1 is MNHEY, CDR2 SMNVEV (reference sequence). The CDR3 covers 16 residues. The ends lost 5 bases at V and 4 bases at J; junction bases unmatched: 9. The CDR3 DNA is TGTGCCAGCAGTCCTATTGGGACAGGGAGAGGAAACACCATATATTTT. This codes for CASSPIGTGRGNTIYF.

This sequence joins TRBV20-1 and TRBJ2-5; maybe TRBD1 (6 bases). Germline assignment: CDR1 DFQATT and CDR2 SNEGSKA (reference sequence). The CDR3 contains 15 residues. Trimming pared 3 bases from V and 5 bases from J, leaving 19 bases between. The CDR3 loop is CSASPTGPPGETQYF. CDR3 DNA: TGCAGTGCTAGTCCGACAGGACCCCCTGGGGAGACCCAGTACTTC.

The rearrangement joins TRBV2 to TRBJ2-7; TRBD1 matches at 9 bases. The CDR3 covers 15 residues. CDR1 and CDR2 (germline): SNHLY, FYNNEI. Germline trimming cut 6 bases from V and 4 bases from J; bases unmatched to any gene: 10. The CDR3 nucleotides are TGTGCCAGCAGAGACCGGGACAGGGTATGGTACGAGCAGTACTTC. It specifies CASRDRDRVWYEQYF.

The chain links TRBV3-1 (or the pseudogene TRBV3-2) to TRBJ1-5, with 8 bases aligning to TRBD1. The junction had 5 bases not matched to a gene; V was cut back by 4 bases and J by 6 bases. Germline-derived CDR1 and CDR2 are LGHDT and YNNKEL (reference sequence). The CDR3 is made up of 14 amino acids. The CDR3 spells CASSRQTGGQPQHF. CDR3 nucleotide sequence: TGTGCCAGCAGCCGCCAAACAGGGGGTCAGCCCCAGCATTTT.